This TCR beta chain was recovered during a study of blood T cell repertoires in COVID-19. Whole-study context: The United States, Italy and Spain provided the acute and convalescent COVID-19 samples. The cDNA or gDNA used as material had been derived from T cells, B-cell-depleted T cells, or PBMCs.

In the study's own analysis: Reference gene primer amplification gave nucleated cell count estimates. Method: immunoSEQ multiplex PCR; TCRdb's copy keeps in-frame clones and lacks some. V, J and clone size were drawn from that table, and D and trimming were deduced from the DNA. The sample carries approximately 88,000 clones, around nine tenths recorded once. V was cut by 8 bases and J by 1 base, with 15 bases left in between. The length of the CDR3 is 14 residues. CDR1 SQVTM and CDR2 ANQGSEA come from the germline V gene. J is TRBJ2-1 and V is TRBV29-1; maybe TRBD1 (6 bases). The sample consisted of peripheral blood. The receptor comes from a woman in her fifties or sixties in a cohort sampled during active COVID-19. The CDR3 coding sequence is TGCAGCCAGGGGCAGGGATTTTCCTACAATGAGCAGTTCTTC. Amino acid sequence: CSQGQGFSYNEQFF.